These 28 T cell receptor beta chains were all obtained from the same sample, sequenced in a study of CD8 T cells in Susac syndrome. Random-hexamer reverse transcription was applied to about 0.5 to 1 ug RNA. TCRdb recomputed calls from the immunoSEQ multiplex PCR reads with MiXCR, one row per CDR3 protein. Among around 180,000 distinct CDR3 sequences listed, approximately 94% were seen once. The sample was CD4+ T cells from PBMCs. All receptors come from a human donor with Susac syndrome.

This clonotype was counted once. The rearrangement uses TRBV30 and TRBJ2-7; possibly TRBD1 for D (5 bases). V shed 0 bases and J shed 4 bases, with 7 bases lying between them. The CDR3 has 12 amino acids. CDR1 is GTSNPN and CDR2 is SVGIG in the germline V gene (reference sequence). This CDR3 is CAWSVAGYEQYF. Here the CDR3 DNA reads TGTGCCTGGAGTGTGGCAGGGTACGAGCAGTACTTC.

This clonotype was observed once. This chain connects TRBV27 to TRBJ1-2; TRBD1 agrees at 9 bases. With 6 bases clipped from V and 2 bases from J, the junction kept 4 bases outside the gene matches. CDR3 size: 14 residues. Germline V lookup: CDR1 MNHEY, CDR2 SMNVEV (reference sequence). The CDR3, as DNA: TGTGCCAGCAGCAGACAGGGGGTAAACTATGGCTACACCTTC. Its protein product is CASSRQGVNYGYTF.

The chain links TRBV25-1 to TRBJ1-5; tentatively, D is TRBD1 (6 bases). Germline V gives CDR1 MGHDK, CDR2 SYGVNS. V was trimmed by 6 bases and J by 9 bases, leaving 24 bases between them. The CDR3 is made up of 16 amino acids. In DNA form, the CDR3 reads TGTGCCAGCAGCGGGGGAAGTTACAGGGCCGAGGGGCCCCAGCATTTT. It is translated as CASSGGSYRAEGPQHF.

The rearrangement joins TRBV5-4 to TRBJ2-5; no clear D gene. The V gene lost 1 base and the J gene lost 2 bases, with 9 bases spanning the gap. The CDR3 is 14 residues long. Germline V gene data show CDR1 as SGHNT and CDR2 as YYREEE (reference sequence). The CDR3 is CASSLIDNQETQYF. For the CDR3, the DNA is TGTGCCAGCAGCTTGATCGACAATCAAGAGACCCAGTACTTC.

CDR3 sequence (DNA): TGTGCCAGCAGCAGGTATCGAGATCAGCCCCAGCATTTT. As protein: CASSRYRDQPQHF. The rearrangement uses TRBV5-6 and TRBJ1-5, with D unclear. The V gene lost 4 bases and the J gene lost 5 bases, with 10 bases spanning the gap. CDR3 size: 13 residues. CDR1 is SGHDT and CDR2 is YYEEEE in the germline V gene.

This clonotype was observed once. V is TRBV3-1 and J is TRBJ2-3; 10 bases align to TRBD2. The V and J ends lost 6 bases and 2 bases, in that order; junction bases with no gene match: 11. There are 17 residues in the CDR3. Germline V gene sequence: CDR1 LGHDT, CDR2 YNNKEL (reference sequence). The DNA of the CDR3 is TGTGCCAGCAGTCTCTGGACTAGCGGTGCCTACACAGATACGCAGTATTTT. Amino acid sequence: CASSLWTSGAYTDTQYF.

J is TRBJ2-7 and V is TRBV20-1; TRBD2 matches 7 bases. The CDR3 consists of 11 residues. Germline values: CDR1 DFQATT, CDR2 SNEGSKA (reference sequence). V gave up 5 bases and J gave up 6 bases; unmatched junction bases: 4. CDR3 in amino acids: CSAGDYSEQYF. The CDR3 nucleotides are TGCAGTGCTGGGGACTACTCCGAGCAGTACTTC.

V and J are TRBV30 and TRBJ2-3; TRBD1 agrees at 7 bases. The J segment lost 1 base and the V segment lost 1 base, leaving 2 bases of the junction unmatched. Per germline, CDR1 GTSNPN and CDR2 SVGIG (reference sequence). The CDR3 runs 14 residues. In DNA form, the CDR3 reads TGTGCCTGGAGTGCGGGACAGCGCACAGATACGCAGTATTTT. It encodes CAWSAGQRTDTQYF.

The chain uses TRBV29-1 and TRBJ2-3, with D maybe TRBD1 (6 bases). CDR1 and CDR2 (germline): SQVTM, ANQGSEA. CDR3 length: 12 residues. The CDR3 spells CAAGVITDTQYF. The CDR3 region has the DNA TGCGCGGCAGGGGTTATCACAGATACGCAGTATTTT.

The J gene is TRBJ2-1, the V gene TRBV7-3, with 11 positions matching TRBD2. From germline, CDR1 is SGHTA and CDR2 FQGTGA. The CDR3 runs 14 residues. J lost 5 bases, V lost 5 bases, and 2 bases had no gene match. The CDR3 protein is CASSMGLADNEQFF. CDR3 nucleotides: TGTGCCAGCAGCATGGGACTAGCGGACAATGAGCAGTTCTTC.

This chain links TRBV20-1 with TRBJ2-1; TRBD2 matches at 12 bases. With V trimmed by 6 bases and J by 7 bases, 10 bases remained unmatched. Per germline, CDR1 DFQATT and CDR2 SNEGSKA (reference sequence). The CDR3 is made up of 15 amino acids. CDR3 DNA: TGCAGTGCAAGGGCTAGCGGGGGGGCAGGGAATGAGCAGTTCTTC. Amino acid sequence: CSARASGGAGNEQFF.

The rearrangement uses TRBV3-1 and TRBJ2-1, with D possibly matching TRBD1 (6 bases). Trimming left V 2 bases short and J 1 base short, with 9 bases between. Germline CDR1 and CDR2: LGHDT and YNNKEL (reference sequence). The CDR3 is made up of 15 amino acids. Here the CDR3 reads CASSQSTGSYNEQFF. For the CDR3, the DNA is TGTGCCAGCAGCCAATCGACAGGATCCTACAATGAGCAGTTCTTC.

The V call is TRBV3-1, the J call TRBJ2-2; 9 bases are shared with TRBD1. Germline V gene data show CDR1 as LGHDT and CDR2 as YNNKEL (reference sequence). V shed 1 base and J 3 bases; nucleotides not matched to a gene: 6. The CDR3 is 17 residues long. CDR3 amino acids: CASSQGGQGFYTGELFF. In DNA form, the CDR3 reads TGTGCCAGCAGCCAAGGCGGACAGGGGTTCTACACCGGGGAGCTGTTTTTT.

This clonotype was recorded only once. The junction shows a germline mismatch at one end, possibly a read error. The chain carries TRBV3-1 and TRBJ2-1; no firm D call. From germline, CDR1 is LGHDT and CDR2 YNNKEL (reference sequence). This CDR3 comprises 12 residues. For the CDR3, the DNA is TGTGCCAGCAGCCAATCCGGACGGTCAGAGCTCTTC. Its protein product is CASSQSGRSELF.

This chain connects TRBV2 to TRBJ1-1; a weak D match, TRBD1 (6 bases). The CDR3 runs to 11 residues. The germline V gene encodes CDR1 SNHLY and CDR2 FYNNEI. Trimming cost V 10 bases and J 1 base, with 7 bases left between them. The DNA for the CDR3 is TGTGCCAACAGGGAGAACACTGAAGCTTTCTTT. It translates to CANRENTEAFF.

This chain uses TRBV30 with TRBJ1-4, with 7 bases that match TRBD1. The germline V gene has CDR1 GTSNPN and CDR2 SVGIG (reference sequence). The V and J ends lost 5 bases and 8 bases, in that order; junction bases with no gene match: 11. CDR3 length: 14 residues. CDR3 in amino acids: CAWQTGTGVEKLFF. The CDR3 coding sequence is TGTGCCTGGCAGACGGGAACAGGGGTGGAAAAACTGTTTTTT.

The chain has TRBV7-3 and TRBJ2-2; no definite D call. Germline CDR1 and CDR2: SGHTA and FQGTGA. V was clipped by 2 bases and J by 4 bases, with 5 bases between them. CDR3 length equals 13 residues. This CDR3 is CASSLWATGELFF. The CDR3 nucleotides read TGTGCCAGCAGCTTATGGGCCACCGGGGAGCTGTTTTTT.

CDR3 residues: CASSQDQAGYSYEQYF. CDR3 DNA sequence: TGCGCCAGCAGCCAAGATCAGGCAGGGTACTCCTACGAGCAGTACTTC. This chain uses TRBV4-1 with TRBJ2-7; tentative D call: TRBD1 (5 bases). CDR1 MGHRA and CDR2 YSYEKL come from the germline V gene. Trimming shortened V by 0 bases and J by 0 bases, and 12 bases separated the two germline ends. CDR3 length: 16 residues.

The CDR3 DNA follows: TGTGCCAGCAGTGAACGGAGGGGAGGGCCCTATGGCTACACCTTC. Amino acids: CASSERRGGPYGYTF. V usage is TRBV2 and J usage is TRBJ1-2; D possibly corresponds to TRBD1 (5 bases). Trimming cost V 2 bases and J 4 bases, with 14 bases left between them. The length of the CDR3 is 15 residues. CDR1 is SNHLY and CDR2 is FYNNEI in the germline V gene.

The chain couples TRBV14 to TRBJ2-7, with D unresolved. The CDR3 has 15 residues. V was pared by 1 base and J by 6 bases, with 16 bases between. Germline loops: CDR1 SGHDN, CDR2 FVKESK. The CDR3 nucleotides read TGTGCCAGCAGCCAAGTGGGTGCGGATCATGGCGAGCAGTACTTC. Translating gives CASSQVGADHGEQYF. Based on the CDR3 plus reference TRBV14 and TRBJ2-7, the full variable domain is EAGVTQFPSHSVIEKGQTVTLRCDPISGHDNLYWYRRVMGKEIKFLLHFVKESKQDESGMPNNRFLAERTGGTYSTLKVQPAELEDSGVYFCASSQVGADHGEQYFGPGTRLTVT.

A word on this clonotype: One end of the junction varies from germline; a read error may be responsible. The genes are TRBV29-1 and TRBJ2-3; no clear D gene. The CDR3 consists of 12 residues. CDR1 and CDR2 from the germline V gene are SQVTM and ANQGSEA. The CDR3 is CSVTDGAGTPNF. CDR3 coding DNA: TGCAGCGTGACTGATGGAGCCGGTACCCCCAATTTT.

The V call is TRBV29-1, the J call TRBJ2-6; D is ambiguous. The CDR3 totals 12 residues. The V and J ends lost 6 bases and 0 bases respectively, with 3 bases between them. CDR1 is SQVTM, CDR2 ANQGSEA, per germline. CDR3 protein: CSVDSGANVLTF. The DNA of the CDR3 is TGCAGCGTAGACTCTGGGGCCAACGTCCTGACTTTC.

This clonotype was found a few times. The rearrangement links TRBV6-5 to TRBJ1-4; D is possibly TRBD1 (5 bases). CDR1 MNHEY and CDR2 SVGAGI come from the germline V gene. Deletions cut 0 bases from V and 4 bases from J, with 9 bases between. The CDR3 totals 15 residues. The CDR3 loop is CASSYSWGINEKLFF. The CDR3 DNA reads as TGTGCCAGCAGTTACTCGTGGGGGATTAATGAAAAACTGTTTTTT.

J is TRBJ2-3 and V is TRBV7-9; tentatively, D is TRBD1 (6 bases). Trimming pared 6 bases from V and 0 bases from J, leaving 13 bases between. Germline CDR1 is SEHNR and CDR2 is FQNEAQ (reference sequence). CDR3 length: 15 amino acids. CDR3 in amino acids: CASRGQGPSTDTQYF. The CDR3 DNA is TGTGCCAGCAGGGGCCAGGGGCCGAGCACAGATACGCAGTATTTT. The whole variable domain, filled in from reference TRBV7-9 and TRBJ2-3, reads DTGVSQNPRHKITKRGQNVTFRCDPISEHNRLYWYRQTLGQGPEFLTYFQNEAQLEKSRLLSDRFSAERPKGSFSTLEIQRTEQGDSAMYLCASRGQGPSTDTQYFGPGTRLTVL.

V and J are TRBV5-4 and TRBJ2-1; 11 nucleotides align to TRBD1. With V trimmed by 4 bases and J by 2 bases, 2 bases remained unmatched. Germline V gene lookup returns CDR1 SGHNT and CDR2 YYREEE (reference sequence). The CDR3 spans 15 residues. The CDR3 bases are TGTGCCAGCAGCGGACAGGGGGCTGCCTACAATGAGCAGTTCTTC. Protein product: CASSGQGAAYNEQFF.

V and J are TRBV15 and TRBJ2-6; 11 bases line up with TRBD1. J was trimmed by 0 bases and V by 0 bases; bases with no gene match: 7. The CDR3 totals 20 residues. Germline CDR1 reads LNHNV; CDR2 reads YYDKDF (reference sequence). CDR3 sequence (DNA): TGTGCCACCAGCAGAGATAGTTGGACAGGGGGCCTCTCTGGGGCCAACGTCCTGACTTTC. It translates to CATSRDSWTGGLSGANVLTF.

CDR3 DNA: TGTGCCAGCAGTTTTGGGACTAGCGGGGGCCTACAAGAGACCCAGTACTTC. Its protein product is CASSFGTSGGLQETQYF. The chain has TRBV12-3 or TRBV12-4 and TRBJ2-5, with 14 bases fitting TRBD2. This CDR3 is built from 17 residues. V lost 3 bases to trimming and J lost 2 bases; unmatched junction nucleotides: 5.

This rearrangement joins TRBV29-1 to TRBJ1-1; no clear D gene. Trimming stripped 8 bases from V and 5 bases from J, with 9 bases between. The length of the CDR3 is 10 residues. Germline V gene sequence: CDR1 SQVTM, CDR2 ANQGSEA. CDR3 residues: CSFGKTEAFF. The CDR3 DNA sequence: TGCAGCTTCGGGAAAACTGAAGCTTTCTTT.